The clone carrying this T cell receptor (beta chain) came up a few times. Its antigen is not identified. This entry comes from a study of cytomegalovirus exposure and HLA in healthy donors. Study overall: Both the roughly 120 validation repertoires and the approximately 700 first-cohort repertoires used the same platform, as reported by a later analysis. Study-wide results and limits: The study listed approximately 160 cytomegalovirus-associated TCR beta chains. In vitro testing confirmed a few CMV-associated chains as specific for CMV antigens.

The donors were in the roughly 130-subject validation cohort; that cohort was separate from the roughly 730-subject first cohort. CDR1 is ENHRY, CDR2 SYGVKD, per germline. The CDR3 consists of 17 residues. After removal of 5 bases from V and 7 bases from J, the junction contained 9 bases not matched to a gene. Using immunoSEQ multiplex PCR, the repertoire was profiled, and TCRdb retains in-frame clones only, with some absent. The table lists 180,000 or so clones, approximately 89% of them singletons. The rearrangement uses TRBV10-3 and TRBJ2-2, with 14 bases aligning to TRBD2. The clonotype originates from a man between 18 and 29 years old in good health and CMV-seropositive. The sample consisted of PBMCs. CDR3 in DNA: TGTGCCATCAGTAAAGGGGGACTAGCGGGAGAGATCGGGGAGCTGTTTTTT. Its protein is CAISKGGLAGEIGELFF.